These 8 T cell receptor beta chains originate from one sample sequenced in a study of blood T cell repertoires in COVID-19. The method was immunoSEQ multiplex PCR; TCRdb's version includes in-frame clones alone and lacks a portion of them. The sample holds about 17,000 clones, about 80% seen once. Material: peripheral blood. The receptors were gathered from a man aged 55-75 years with active or convalescent COVID-19.

CDR3 sequence (DNA): TGTGCCAGCAGCTTAGCCCCGGGGAACCTTGCGAACACCGGGGAGCTGTTTTTT. It yields the protein CASSLAPGNLANTGELFF. V usage is TRBV11-3 and J usage is TRBJ2-2; the D gene is possibly TRBD2 (5 bases). V dropped 1 base and J dropped 0 bases, with 15 bases sitting between them. The CDR3 has 18 residues. Per the germline V gene, CDR1 is SGHNT and CDR2 is YENEEA. Full variable domain (outside the CDR3, taken from reference TRBV11-3 and TRBJ2-2): EAGVVQSPRYKIIEKKQPVAFWCNPISGHNTLYWYLQNLGQGPELLIRYENEEAVDDSQLPKDRFSAERLKGVDSTLKIQPAELGDSAVYLCASSLAPGNLANTGELFFGEGSRLTVL.

The V gene is TRBV10-2, the J gene TRBJ1-5; D is unresolved. CDR1 and CDR2 from the germline V gene are WSHSY and SAAADI. V was shortened by 3 bases and J by 3 bases, with 9 bases between the two germline ends. The CDR3 sequence is 14 residues long. The CDR3 loop reads CASSDSLANQPQHF. Here the CDR3 DNA reads TGCGCCAGCAGTGACTCGTTGGCCAATCAGCCCCAGCATTTT.

The chain combines TRBV3-1 (or the pseudogene TRBV3-2) with TRBJ2-5, with a weak D call TRBD1 (6 bases). Germline V gene sequence: CDR1 LGHDT, CDR2 YNNKEL (reference sequence). The CDR3 is made up of 13 amino acids. Trimming cost V 5 bases and J 1 base, with 8 bases left between them. This chain's CDR3 is CASSATGQETQYF. DNA of the CDR3: TGTGCCAGCAGCGCGACAGGCCAAGAGACCCAGTACTTC.

A single count supports this clone. The chain employs TRBV3-1 (or the pseudogene TRBV3-2) and TRBJ2-7; 7 bases are shared with TRBD1. This CDR3 spans 13 amino acids. V trimming: 4 bases; J trimming: 7 bases; junction bases outside the gene matches: 7. The germline V gene has CDR1 LGHDT and CDR2 YNNKEL (reference sequence). CDR3: CASSRETGKEQYF. DNA for the CDR3: TGTGCCAGCAGCCGAGAGACAGGGAAGGAGCAGTACTTC.

This clone was detected a few times. This sequence joins TRBV30 and TRBJ1-2; D is possibly TRBD1 (6 bases). V gave up 5 bases and J gave up 6 bases, with 16 bases separating them. The length of the CDR3 is 13 residues. Germline V CDR1 and CDR2: GTSNPN, SVGIG (reference sequence). In DNA, the CDR3 is TGTGCCTGGTTCAGAGTCAGGGGCCATGGCTACACCTTC. This translates into CAWFRVRGHGYTF.

This clone was recorded once. The rearrangement links TRBV5-6 to TRBJ1-2, with 8 bases matching TRBD1. This CDR3 has 17 residues. In germline, CDR1 is SGHDT, CDR2 YYEEEE. Trimming took 0 bases from V and 4 from J; bases not matched to a gene: 11. The CDR3 DNA reads TGTGCCAGCAGCTTGGGGGGACAGGCCTACAGACTCTATGGCTACACCTTC. It yields the protein CASSLGGQAYRLYGYTF. Full variable domain (rest looked up from reference TRBV5-6 and TRBJ1-2): DAGVTQSPTHLIKTRGQQVTLRCSPKSGHDTVSWYQQALGQGPQFIFQYYEEEERQRGNFPDRFSGHQFPNYSSELNVNALLLGDSALYLCASSLGGQAYRLYGYTFGSGTRLTVV.

J is TRBJ2-1 and V is TRBV6-5; 8 nucleotides match TRBD2. The V gene's germline CDR1 is MNHEY and CDR2 SVGAGI. The CDR3 length is 15 residues. Germline trimming cut 6 bases from V and 4 bases from J; bases unmatched to any gene: 8. CDR3: CASSRTSLAYNEQFF. The DNA of the CDR3 is TGTGCCAGCAGCCGGACTAGCCTAGCTTACAATGAGCAGTTCTTC.

The V and J genes are TRBV19 and TRBJ1-2; TRBD1 agrees at 7 bases. This CDR3 spans 13 amino acids. The V and J ends lost 10 bases and 0 bases, in that order; junction bases with no gene match: 5. In germline, CDR1 is LNHDA, CDR2 SQIVND (reference sequence). CDR3 in amino acids: CATGDRANYGYTF. The CDR3 DNA reads as TGTGCCACGGGGGACAGAGCTAACTATGGCTACACCTTC.